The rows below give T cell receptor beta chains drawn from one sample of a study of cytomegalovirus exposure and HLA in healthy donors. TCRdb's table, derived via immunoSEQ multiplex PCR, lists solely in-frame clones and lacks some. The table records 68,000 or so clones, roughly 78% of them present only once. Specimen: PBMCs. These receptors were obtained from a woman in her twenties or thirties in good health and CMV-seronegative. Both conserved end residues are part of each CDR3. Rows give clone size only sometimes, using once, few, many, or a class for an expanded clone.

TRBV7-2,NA,CASSLAGTLNYGYTF
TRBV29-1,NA,CSVRGSDYEQYF
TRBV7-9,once,CASSLTGERSPLHF
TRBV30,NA,CAWGTGGSETQYF
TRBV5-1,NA,CASSSGTVSYEQYF
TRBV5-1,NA,CASSWTSGGLQETQYF
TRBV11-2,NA,CASSLGQGAGEAFF
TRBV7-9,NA,CASSKSGSTYGYTF
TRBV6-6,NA,CASSRDRGGDTEAFF
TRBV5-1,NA,CASSSSWTGANYGYTF
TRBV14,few,CASSQAGTGLPLAFF
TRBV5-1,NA,CASSDDRGSYEQYF
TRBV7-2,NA,CASNGRRERGYTF
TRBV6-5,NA,CASSYSEATNYGYTF
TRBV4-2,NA,CASSQETSGSYEQYF
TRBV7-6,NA,CASRPGGGETQYF
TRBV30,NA,CGAARGLGETQYF
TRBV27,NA,CAASQGRHGYTF
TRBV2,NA,CASSPDSNYGYTF
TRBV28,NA,CASRTTANYGYTF
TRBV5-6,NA,CASGTSGIQETQYF
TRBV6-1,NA,CASSAQGAEAYGYTF
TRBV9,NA,CASSANQYHEDTEAFF
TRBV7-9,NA,CASSLPQVSEQFF